This entry features one TCR beta chain sequence. Its specificity is unknown. The data derive from a study of OX40 agonist ivuxolimab in advanced cancers. The study, taken as a whole, reports: Circulating CD4+ and CD8+ T cells showed clonal expansion by week 6 at 0.1 to 3.0 mg/kg. Expansion of clones was among the lowest in partial responders at 0.1-3.0 mg/kg.

The method was immunoSEQ multiplex PCR; TCRdb's version includes in-frame clones alone and lacks a portion of them. The sample lists over 20,000 clones, 75% to 90% occurring once. Here the sequenced sample was CD4+ or CD8+ T cells sorted from blood, taken in a trial of the OX40 agonist ivuxolimab. This receptor was identified in an adult with an advanced solid tumor such as melanoma, head and neck, liver or kidney cancer.

This chain's CDR3 is CASRTTGERETGELFF. The CDR3 nucleotides are TGTGCCAGCAGAACCACAGGGGAAAGGGAAACCGGGGAGCTGTTTTTT. V usage is TRBV7-9 and J usage is TRBJ2-2; 7 nucleotides agree with TRBD1. Germline V lookup: CDR1 SEHNR, CDR2 FQNEAQ (reference sequence). J lost 5 bases, V lost 6 bases, and 12 bases had no gene match. The CDR3 runs to 16 residues.